This T cell receptor (beta chain) was sequenced in a study of blood T cell repertoires in COVID-19. In the case of this clone: The junction departs from the called germline gene at one end, perhaps through a read error.

The CDR3 runs 13 residues. CDR1 MNHEY and CDR2 SVGAGI come from the germline V gene. Produced via immunoSEQ multiplex PCR; TCRdb's table is partial and in-frame only. The table lists some 330,000 clones, more than 75% of them singletons. Enrollees, 18 to 89 years old, lived in approximately 24 US areas. Participant-given clinical history determined each cohort assignment. Two negative PCRs, clearance, or symptom resolution had been documented for recovered Cohort 3 donors. Material: PBMCs or T cells enriched from blood (not recorded which). V and J are TRBV6-5 and TRBJ2-1, with 8 bases matching TRBD2. This sequence originates from a man aged 30 to 45 who had recovered from COVID-19. In DNA form, the CDR3 reads TGTGCCAGCACCGAGACGGGACTAGGGCTTCGGGTCTTC. It encodes CASTETGLGLRVF.